The next 15 T cell receptor beta chains were all read from a single sample in a study of T-cell memory formation after mild COVID-19. One entry per CDR3 protein results from TCRdb running MiXCR on the 5' RACE reads. The sample holds some 320,000 distinct CDR3 sequences, approximately 15% seen once. Sequencing was performed on PBMCs or a T cell subset sorted from them (not recorded which). Every receptor here comes from a man between 18 and 29 years old who had mild COVID-19 (a few samples of this study predate the infection). Cell type and time point are not known.

This chain joins TRBV6-2 or TRBV6-3 and TRBJ1-4; D is uncertain. The CDR3 has 12 amino acids. Germline loops: CDR1 MNHEY, CDR2 SVGEGT. The germline V and J ends were trimmed by 0 bases and 10 bases, with 6 bases remaining between them. The CDR3 sequence: CASSYSMGKLFF. The DNA for the CDR3 is TGTGCCAGCAGTTACTCGATGGGAAAACTGTTTTTT.

This clonotype has a count of ten or more. The J gene is TRBJ2-1, the V gene TRBV5-1, with D perhaps TRBD2 (6 bases). The germline V gene has CDR1 SGHRS and CDR2 YFSETQ. The CDR3 runs 15 residues. Trimming removed 4 bases at V and 0 bases at J, with 11 bases between. The DNA of the CDR3 is TGCGCCAGCAGCGGCGACGGGAGCTCCTACAATGAGCAGTTCTTC. Translation gives CASSGDGSSYNEQFF.

This clonotype was counted between two and nine times. J is TRBJ2-5 and V is TRBV7-2; D gene uncertain. The CDR3 totals 15 residues. Trimming took off 0 bases at V and 2 bases at J, with 10 bases between the two ends. Germline V gene lookup returns CDR1 SGHTA and CDR2 FQGNSA. This chain's CDR3 is CASSLATRRQETQYF. As DNA, the CDR3 is TGTGCCAGCAGCTTAGCGACGCGACGGCAAGAGACCCAGTACTTC. Supplemented by reference TRBV7-2 and TRBJ2-5, the full variable domain reads GAGVSQSPSNKVTEKGKDVELRCDPISGHTALYWYRQSLGQGLEFLIYFQGNSAPDKSGLPSDRFSAERTGGSVSTLTIQRTQQEDSAVYLCASSLATRRQETQYFGPGTRLLVL.

In its sample, this clonotype was seen a few times. The chain joins TRBV6-5 to TRBJ2-7; D is unclear. Looked up from germline, CDR1 is MNHEY and CDR2 is SVGAGI. The V and J ends lost 0 bases and 3 bases respectively, with 9 bases between them. The CDR3 spans 14 residues. DNA for the CDR3: TGTGCCAGCAGTTACTCGGGCGGCCTCTACGAGCAGTACTTC. This translates into CASSYSGGLYEQYF.

The J gene is TRBJ2-2, the V gene TRBV7-2, with TRBD2 as a possible D gene (6 bases). The CDR3 has 16 amino acids. V shed 3 bases and J shed 2 bases, with 13 bases lying between them. Germline values: CDR1 SGHTA, CDR2 FQGNSA. The CDR3, as DNA: TGTGCCAGCAGCTTTAGCGGAATGAGAAACACCGGGGAGCTGTTTTTT. It is translated as CASSFSGMRNTGELFF.

This clonotype was counted a few times. V gene TRBV9 combines with J gene TRBJ2-3; D is ambiguous. The ends were cut back, 7 bases at V and 6 bases at J, with 9 bases in the middle. CDR1 SGDLS and CDR2 YYNGEE come from the germline V gene. The CDR3 runs to 11 residues. Here the CDR3 DNA reads TGTGCCAGCGGGCCACGTGATACGCAGTATTTT. This sequence encodes CASGPRDTQYF.

This clonotype has a handful of counts. This chain connects TRBV9 to TRBJ2-1, with 7 positions matching TRBD1. In germline, CDR1 is SGDLS, CDR2 YYNGEE. This CDR3 is built from 15 residues. Trimming at V came to 4 bases and at J to 8 bases, leaving 12 bases not matched to a gene. The DNA of the CDR3 is TGTGCCAGCAGCTCTGCTAGAGGGGGCCTGGATGAGCAGTTCTTC. Translated: CASSSARGGLDEQFF.

This clonotype was picked up a small number of times. This sequence joins TRBV28 and TRBJ1-6, with a possible D match to TRBD1 (5 bases). The germline gives CDR1 MDHEN, CDR2 SYDVKM. The CDR3 spans 16 residues. Between the trimmed V and J ends, which lost 6 bases and 5 bases, there was a span of 17 bases. The CDR3 reads CASRPPVGGNNSPLHF. Written as DNA, the CDR3 is TGTGCCAGCAGGCCCCCTGTGGGGGGTAATAATTCACCCCTCCACTTT.

This clonotype has just a few counts. This sequence joins TRBV3-1 and TRBJ1-6, with a possible D match to TRBD1 (5 bases). Trimming shortened V by 6 bases and J by 8 bases, and 14 bases separated the two germline ends. Germline CDR1 and CDR2: LGHDT and YNNKEL (reference sequence). The CDR3 runs to 14 residues. The CDR3 loop is CASRGWGTDSPLHF. In DNA form, the CDR3 reads TGTGCCAGCAGGGGATGGGGGACGGATTCACCCCTCCACTTT.

The chain combines TRBV11-2 with TRBJ1-6; no clear D gene. This CDR3 is 15 amino acids long. In germline, CDR1 is SGHAT, CDR2 FQNNGV. The V gene lost 5 bases and the J gene lost 6 bases, with 14 bases spanning the gap. CDR3 residues: CASSKNPQLNSPLHF. The CDR3 DNA follows: TGTGCCAGCAGCAAGAATCCACAGCTTAATTCACCCCTCCACTTT.

The gene calls are TRBV6-4 and TRBJ1-6; D remains ambiguous. The CDR3 extends over 14 amino acids. The germline V gene encodes CDR1 MRHNA and CDR2 SNTAGT. V lost 8 bases to trimming and J lost 8 bases, with 16 bases between them. The CDR3 DNA is TGTGCCAGCGGGGAAGGGCCCGAAGATTCACCCCTCCACTTT. Its translation: CASGEGPEDSPLHF.

This clonotype has at least ten counts. The J gene is TRBJ2-1, the V gene TRBV29-1, with D unresolved. CDR1 is SQVTM, CDR2 ANQGSEA, per germline. The CDR3 extends over 13 amino acids. Trimming cost V 4 bases and J 4 bases, with 11 bases left between them. CDR3 loop: CSVVGNSYNEQFF. As DNA, the CDR3 is TGCAGCGTTGTGGGGAACTCATACAATGAGCAGTTCTTC.

The V and J genes are TRBV28 and TRBJ2-1, with 9 nucleotides matching TRBD2. Germline loops: CDR1 MDHEN, CDR2 SYDVKM. V trimming: 8 bases; J trimming: 5 bases; junction bases outside the gene matches: 10. The length of the CDR3 is 15 residues. Here the CDR3 reads CASPPPASGNNEQFF. CDR3 sequence (DNA): TGTGCCAGCCCTCCCCCGGCTAGCGGGAACAATGAGCAGTTCTTC.

This chain joins TRBV7-8 and TRBJ1-5, with 10 bases that match TRBD1. V shed 1 base and J 4 bases; nucleotides not matched to a gene: 10. The CDR3 loop spans 18 amino acids. Germline CDR1 SGHVS, CDR2 FQNEAQ. Written as DNA, the CDR3 is TGTGCCAGCAGCTTAGGGGACAGGGGCCTCGTTTTGAATCAGCCCCAGCATTTT. This sequence encodes CASSLGDRGLVLNQPQHF.

This clonotype has ten or more counts. The chain links TRBV7-9 to TRBJ1-1; no clear D gene. V lost 5 bases and J lost 6, with 19 bases in between. CDR1 is SEHNR, CDR2 FQNEAQ, per germline (reference sequence). This CDR3 is built from 15 residues. The CDR3 nucleotides are TGTGCCAGCAGCCCCGGTAGTGGGCGGGTCCCTGAAGCTTTCTTT. It yields the protein CASSPGSGRVPEAFF.